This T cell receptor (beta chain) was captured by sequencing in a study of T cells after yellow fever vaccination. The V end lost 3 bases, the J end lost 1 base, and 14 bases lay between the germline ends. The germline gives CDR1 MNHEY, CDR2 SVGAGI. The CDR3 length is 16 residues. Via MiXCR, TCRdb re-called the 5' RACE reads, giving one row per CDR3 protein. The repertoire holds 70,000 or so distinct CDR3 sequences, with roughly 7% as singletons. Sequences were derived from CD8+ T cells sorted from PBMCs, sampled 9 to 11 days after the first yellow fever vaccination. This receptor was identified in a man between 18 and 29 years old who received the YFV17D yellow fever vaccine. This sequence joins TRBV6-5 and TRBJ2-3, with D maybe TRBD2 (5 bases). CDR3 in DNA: TGTGCCAGCAGTTATCTTCGGGGTTCGGGCACAGATACGCAGTATTTT. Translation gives CASSYLRGSGTDTQYF.